Only a few counts were recorded for the clone carrying this TCR beta chain. The authors extracted RNA and reverse transcribed it into cDNA as the sequencing template. Produced via immunoSEQ multiplex PCR; TCRdb's table is partial and in-frame only. This table has 150,000 to 200,000 clones, roughly 60% appearing once. This sample stems from a study of CD8+ T cells in alopecia areata. Source material: CD4+ T cells sorted from blood. The TCR comes from a human donor in good health.

CDR3 in amino acids: CASGRGQSYNEQFF. The CDR3, as DNA: TGTGCCAGCGGTAGGGGACAGTCCTACAATGAGCAGTTCTTC. This chain links TRBV21-1 with TRBJ2-1; whether TRBD1, the table's D call, matches the DNA was not checked. TRBV21-1 is marked as a pseudogene. This CDR3 region has 14 residues.